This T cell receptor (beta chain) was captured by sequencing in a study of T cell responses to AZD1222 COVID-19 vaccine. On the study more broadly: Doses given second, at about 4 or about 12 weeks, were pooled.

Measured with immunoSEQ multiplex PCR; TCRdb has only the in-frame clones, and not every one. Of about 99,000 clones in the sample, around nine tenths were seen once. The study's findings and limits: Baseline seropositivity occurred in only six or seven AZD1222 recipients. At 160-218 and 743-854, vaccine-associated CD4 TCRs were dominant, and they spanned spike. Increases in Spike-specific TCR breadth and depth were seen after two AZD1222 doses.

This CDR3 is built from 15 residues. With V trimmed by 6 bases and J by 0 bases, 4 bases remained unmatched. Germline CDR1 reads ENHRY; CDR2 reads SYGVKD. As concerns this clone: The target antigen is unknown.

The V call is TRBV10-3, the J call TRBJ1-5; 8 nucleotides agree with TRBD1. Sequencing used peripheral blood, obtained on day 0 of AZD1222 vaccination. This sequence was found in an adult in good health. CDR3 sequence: CAISPTGDSNQPQHF. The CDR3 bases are TGTGCCATCAGCCCGACAGGGGATAGCAATCAGCCCCAGCATTTT.